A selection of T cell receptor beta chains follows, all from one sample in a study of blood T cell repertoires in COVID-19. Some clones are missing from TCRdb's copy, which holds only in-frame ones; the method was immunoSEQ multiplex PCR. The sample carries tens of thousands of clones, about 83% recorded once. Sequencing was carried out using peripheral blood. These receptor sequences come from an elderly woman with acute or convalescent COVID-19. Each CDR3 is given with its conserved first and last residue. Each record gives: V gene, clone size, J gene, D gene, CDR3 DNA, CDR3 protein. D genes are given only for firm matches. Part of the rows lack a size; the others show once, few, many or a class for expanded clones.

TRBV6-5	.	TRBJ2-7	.	TGTGCCAGCAGTTACTCCGGCACATTCGGGTTCTACGAGCAGTACTTC	CASSYSGTFGFYEQYF
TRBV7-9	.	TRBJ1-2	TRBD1	TGTGCCAGCAGCTTTACAGGGGATGGCTACACCTTC	CASSFTGDGYTF
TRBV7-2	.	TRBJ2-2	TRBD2	TGTGCCAGCAGCTTATGGATAGGGAGCGGGAGCGGGGCCGGGGAGCTGTTTTTT	CASSLWIGSGSGAGELFF
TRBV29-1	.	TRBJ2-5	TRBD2	TGCAGCGTTGCGTGGGAGGGGCTCCAAGAGACCCAGTACTTC	CSVAWEGLQETQYF
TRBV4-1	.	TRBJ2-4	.	TGCGCCAGCAGCCGGCCAGGCCCGCTTGGGGCCAAAAACATTCAGTACTTC	CASSRPGPLGAKNIQYF
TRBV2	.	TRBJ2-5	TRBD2	TGTGCCAGCAGGACCCTGGGCGGGGGGCCGGAGACCCAGTACTTC	CASRTLGGGPETQYF
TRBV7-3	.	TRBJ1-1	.	TGTGCCAGCAGCTCCGCGGGGGGCACTGAAGCTTTCTTT	CASSSAGGTEAFF
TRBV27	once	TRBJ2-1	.	TGTGCCAGCAAGATCTACGTCACAGGCCGCACGTTCTTC	CASKIYVTGRTFF
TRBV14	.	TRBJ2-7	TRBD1	TGTGCCAGCAGCCAAGATCAGGGGGCGAAAGCCTACGAGCAGTACTTC	CASSQDQGAKAYEQYF
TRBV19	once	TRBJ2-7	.	TGTGCCAGTGCCGAGGTCCCCCTTGGGGAGCAGTACTTC	CASAEVPLGEQYF
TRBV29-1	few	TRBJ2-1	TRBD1	TGCAGCGCCGGGACAGGTTACGATGAGCAGTTCTTC	CSAGTGYDEQFF
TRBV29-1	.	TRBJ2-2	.	TGCAGCGCCGGGGTGCAGGGAGGATACGGGGAGCTGTTTTTT	CSAGVQGGYGELFF
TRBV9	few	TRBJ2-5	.	TGTGCCAGCAGCCGGACCGGGGGTTCATGGGGGACCCAGTACTTC	CASSRTGGSWGTQYF
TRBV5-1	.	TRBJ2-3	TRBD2	TGCGCCAGCAGCTTACTAGCGGGAGGGTTTAGCACAGATACGCAGTATTTT	CASSLLAGGFSTDTQYF
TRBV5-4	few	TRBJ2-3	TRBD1	TGTGCCAGCAACCGGGACAGTGGCACAGATACGCAGTATTTT	CASNRDSGTDTQYF
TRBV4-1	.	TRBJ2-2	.	TGCGCCAGCAAGGAGGCTAAGAACACCGGGGAGCTGTTTTTT	CASKEAKNTGELFF
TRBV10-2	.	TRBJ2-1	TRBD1	TGCGCCAGCAGTAACCGGGACAGTCTCTACTCCTACAATGAGCAGTTCTTC	CASSNRDSLYSYNEQFF
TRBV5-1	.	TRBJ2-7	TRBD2	TGCGCCAGCAGCGGCGGGACTAGCTACGAGCAGTACTTC	CASSGGTSYEQYF
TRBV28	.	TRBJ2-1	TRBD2	TGTGCCAGCAGTATACCTAGCGGACCCTACAATGAGCAGTTCTTC	CASSIPSGPYNEQFF
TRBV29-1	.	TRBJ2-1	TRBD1	TGCAGCGTTGAACTGGGACAGTCCTTATACAATGAGCAGTTCTTC	CSVELGQSLYNEQFF
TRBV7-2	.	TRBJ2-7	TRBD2	TGTGCCAGCAGTCCAATTACGACTAGCGGGAGTAGGTACGAGCAGTACTTC	CASSPITTSGSRYEQYF
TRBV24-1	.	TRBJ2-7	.	TGTGCCACCAACGTAGGGCGTCGGGGGCAGTACTTC	CATNVGRRGQYF
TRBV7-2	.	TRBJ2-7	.	TGTGCCAGCAGCTTTGGAGGCATTACGGGAGAGCAGTACTTC	CASSFGGITGEQYF
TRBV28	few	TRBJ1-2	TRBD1	TGTGCCAGCAGTACGACAGGGAGTTCTAACTATGGCTACACCTTC	CASSTTGSSNYGYTF
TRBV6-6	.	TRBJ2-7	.	TGTGCCAGCAGGGCACAAGCCTACGAGCAGTACTTC	CASRAQAYEQYF
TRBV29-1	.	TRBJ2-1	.	TGCAGCGTTGAAGTCGAGGGGGATGAGCAGTTCTTC	CSVEVEGDEQFF
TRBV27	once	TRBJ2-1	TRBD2	TGTGCCAGCAGTTTATCTAGCGGGAGTGGGTCCAATGAGCAGTTCTTC	CASSLSSGSGSNEQFF
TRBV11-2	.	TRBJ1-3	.	TGTGCCAGCAGCTTAGATGTGGGAGGAGTCCCTGGAAACACCATATATTTT	CASSLDVGGVPGNTIYF